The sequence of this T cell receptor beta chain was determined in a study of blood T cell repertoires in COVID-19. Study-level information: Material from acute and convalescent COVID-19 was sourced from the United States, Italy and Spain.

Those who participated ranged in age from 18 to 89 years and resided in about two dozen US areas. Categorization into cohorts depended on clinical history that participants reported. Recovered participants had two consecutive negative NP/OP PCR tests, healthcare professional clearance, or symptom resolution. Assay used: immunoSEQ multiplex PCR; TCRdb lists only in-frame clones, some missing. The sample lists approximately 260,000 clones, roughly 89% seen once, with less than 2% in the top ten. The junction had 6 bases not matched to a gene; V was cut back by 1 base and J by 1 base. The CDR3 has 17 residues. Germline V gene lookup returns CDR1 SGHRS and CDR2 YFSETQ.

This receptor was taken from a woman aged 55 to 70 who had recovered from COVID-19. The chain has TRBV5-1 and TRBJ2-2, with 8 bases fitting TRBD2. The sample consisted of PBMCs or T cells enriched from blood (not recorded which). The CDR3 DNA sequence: TGCGCCAGCAGCTTGAGATCTAGCGGGCGGAACACCGGGGAGCTGTTTTTT. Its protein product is CASSLRSSGRNTGELFF.